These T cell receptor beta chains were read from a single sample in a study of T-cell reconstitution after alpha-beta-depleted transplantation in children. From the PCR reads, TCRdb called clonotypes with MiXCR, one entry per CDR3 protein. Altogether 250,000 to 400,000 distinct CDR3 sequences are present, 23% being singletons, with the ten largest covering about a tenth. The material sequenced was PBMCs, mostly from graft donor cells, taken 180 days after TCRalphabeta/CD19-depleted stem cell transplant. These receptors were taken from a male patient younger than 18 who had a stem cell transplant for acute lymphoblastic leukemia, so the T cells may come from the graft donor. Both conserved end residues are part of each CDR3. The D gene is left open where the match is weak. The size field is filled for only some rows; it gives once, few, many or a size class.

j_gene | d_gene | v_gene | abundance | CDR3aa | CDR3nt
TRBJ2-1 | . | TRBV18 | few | CASSPRIIYNEQFF | TGTGCCAGCTCACCACGGATCATCTACAATGAGCAGTTCTTC
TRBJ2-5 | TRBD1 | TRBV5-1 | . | CASSQSSPDRGGETQYF | TGCGCCAGCAGCCAATCCTCCCCAGACAGGGGTGGAGAGACCCAGTACTTC
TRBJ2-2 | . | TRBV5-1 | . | CASSRRASNTGELFF | TGCGCCAGCAGTCGGCGGGCTTCGAACACCGGGGAGCTGTTTTTT
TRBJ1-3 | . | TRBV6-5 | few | CASSYDGTGNTIYF | TGTGCCAGCAGTTACGACGGCACTGGAAACACCATATATTTT
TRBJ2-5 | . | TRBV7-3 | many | CASSLMGGPIQETQYF | TGTGCCAGCAGCTTAATGGGGGGACCTATCCAAGAGACCCAGTACTTC
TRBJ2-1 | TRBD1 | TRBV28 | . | CASRNRDRRLNEQFF | TGTGCCAGCAGGAATCGGGACAGAAGACTTAATGAGCAGTTCTTC
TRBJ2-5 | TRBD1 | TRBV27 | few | CASSLLDRVQETQYF | TGTGCCAGCAGTTTATTAGACAGGGTTCAAGAGACCCAGTACTTC
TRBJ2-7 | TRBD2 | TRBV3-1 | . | CASSHAAMGLASYEQYF | TGTGCCAGCAGCCACGCAGCGATGGGACTAGCGAGCTACGAGCAGTACTTC
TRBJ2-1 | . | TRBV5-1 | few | CASSLVSRTVETYNEQFF | TGCGCCAGCAGCTTGGTTTCCCGGACGGTAGAGACGTACAATGAGCAGTTCTTC
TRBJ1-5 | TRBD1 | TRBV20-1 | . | CSARDRKLGQSNQPQHF | TGCAGTGCTAGAGATCGAAAGCTGGGACAGAGCAATCAGCCCCAGCATTTT
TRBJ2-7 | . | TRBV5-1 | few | CASSLRRPLGGDEQYF | TGCGCCAGCAGCTTGCGACGGCCCTTGGGGGGAGACGAGCAATACTTC
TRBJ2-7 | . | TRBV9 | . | CASSVDLSSYEQYF | TGTGCCAGCAGCGTAGATCTCAGCTCCTACGAGCAGTACTTC
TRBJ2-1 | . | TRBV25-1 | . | CASETYNEQFF | TGTGCCAGCGAAACCTACAATGAGCAGTTCTTC
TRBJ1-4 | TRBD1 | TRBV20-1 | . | CSASGTGFEKLFF | TGCAGTGCTTCCGGGACAGGGTTTGAAAAACTGTTTTTT
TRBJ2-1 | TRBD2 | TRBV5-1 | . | CASVSGLAGSYNEQFF | TGCGCCAGCGTCAGTGGACTAGCGGGATCTTACAATGAGCAGTTCTTC
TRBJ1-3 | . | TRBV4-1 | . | CASSCPFCIFSGNTIYF | TGCGCCAGCAGCTGCCCGTTTTGCATCTTCTCTGGAAACACCATATATTTT
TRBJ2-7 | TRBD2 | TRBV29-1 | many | CSVASGIGYEQYF | TGCAGCGTTGCCAGCGGGATTGGCTACGAGCAGTACTTC
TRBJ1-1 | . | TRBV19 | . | CASRWTANTEAFF | TGTGCCAGTCGGTGGACGGCGAACACTGAAGCTTTCTTT
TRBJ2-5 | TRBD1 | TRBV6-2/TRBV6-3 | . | CASRRFGQGVTKTQYF | TGTGCCAGCAGAAGATTCGGGCAGGGGGTTACGAAGACCCAGTACTTC
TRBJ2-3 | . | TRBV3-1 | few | CASSQGLHSTDTQYF | TGTGCCAGCAGCCAAGGGTTACACAGCACAGATACGCAGTATTTT
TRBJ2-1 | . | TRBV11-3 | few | CASSLDPSGLNEQFF | TGTGCCAGCAGCTTAGACCCTTCGGGGCTCAATGAGCAGTTCTTC
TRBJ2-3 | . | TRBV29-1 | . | CSVEGSVTTPTDTQYF | TGCAGCGTTGAGGGGTCTGTTACTACTCCCACAGATACGCAGTATTTT
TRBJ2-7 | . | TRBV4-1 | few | CASSQGRGVRLFPYEQYF | TGCGCCAGCAGCCAGGGGCGTGGTGTGAGGCTTTTCCCCTACGAGCAGTACTTC
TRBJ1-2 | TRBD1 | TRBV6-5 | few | CASSYVQGVVGYTF | TGTGCCAGCAGTTACGTACAGGGGGTAGTAGGCTACACCTTC
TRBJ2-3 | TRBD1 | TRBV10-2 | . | CASTIGTGDTDTQYF | TGCGCCAGTACCATAGGGACAGGGGACACAGATACGCAGTATTTT
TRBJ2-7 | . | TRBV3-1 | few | CASSHSWSSYEQYF | TGTGCCAGCAGCCATAGCTGGAGCTCCTACGAGCAGTACTTC
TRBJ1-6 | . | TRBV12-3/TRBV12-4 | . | CASRLTRHSPLHF | TGTGCCAGCAGATTGACTAGGCATTCACCCCTCCACTTT
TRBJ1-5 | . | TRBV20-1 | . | CSVGGRTNQPQHF | TGCAGTGTTGGAGGGCGCACTAATCAGCCCCAGCATTTT
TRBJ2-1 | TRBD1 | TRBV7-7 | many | CASSSGQGYNEQFF | TGTGCCAGCAGCTCGGGACAGGGTTACAATGAGCAGTTCTTC
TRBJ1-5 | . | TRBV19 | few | CASSGPYQPQHF | TGTGCCAGTAGTGGACCTTATCAGCCCCAGCATTTT
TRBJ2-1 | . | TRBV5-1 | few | CASSGPAYNEQFF | TGCGCCAGCAGCGGTCCTGCCTACAATGAGCAGTTCTTC
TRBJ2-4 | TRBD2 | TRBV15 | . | CATSIAGGTNIQYF | TGTGCCACCAGCATAGCGGGAGGGACAAACATTCAGTACTTC
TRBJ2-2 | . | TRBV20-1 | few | CSARRAVKNTGELFF | TGCAGTGCTAGAAGAGCTGTTAAGAACACCGGGGAGCTGTTTTTT
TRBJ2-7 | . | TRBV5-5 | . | CASSLEEGAGYEQYF | TGTGCCAGCAGCTTGGAGGAGGGGGCGGGATACGAGCAGTACTTC
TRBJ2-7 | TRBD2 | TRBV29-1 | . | CSVDLAGGYEQYF | TGCAGCGTTGACCTAGCGGGAGGTTACGAGCAGTACTTC
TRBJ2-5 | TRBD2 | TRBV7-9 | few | CASSLKLAVSETQYF | TGTGCCAGCAGCTTAAAGCTAGCGGTCAGTGAGACCCAGTACTTC
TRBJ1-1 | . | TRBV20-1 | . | CSASGGNTEAFF | TGCAGTGCTAGCGGGGGCAACACTGAAGCTTTCTTT
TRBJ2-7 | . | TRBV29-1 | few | CSVAPSGSLSYEQYF | TGCAGCGTGGCCCCCTCAGGGTCTCTCTCCTACGAGCAGTACTTC
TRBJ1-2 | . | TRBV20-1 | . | CSAQTGLSYGYTF | TGCAGTGCCCAGACAGGTCTAAGCTATGGCTACACCTTC
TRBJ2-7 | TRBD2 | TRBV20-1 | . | CSARDASGRAYEQYF | TGCAGTGCTAGAGATGCGAGCGGGAGGGCCTACGAGCAGTACTTC
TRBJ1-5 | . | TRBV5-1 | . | CASSFPVGHQNQPQHF | TGCGCCAGCAGTTTTCCCGTGGGACACCAGAATCAGCCCCAGCATTTT
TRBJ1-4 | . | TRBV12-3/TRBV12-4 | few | CASSFGGGSEKLFF | TGTGCCAGCAGTTTTGGTGGGGGATCCGAAAAACTGTTTTTT
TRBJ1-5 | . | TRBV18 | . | CASSPTGRGHSNQPQHF | TGTGCCAGCTCACCAACAGGGCGCGGGCATAGCAATCAGCCCCAGCATTTT
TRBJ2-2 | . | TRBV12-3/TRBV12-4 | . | CASSLTGARDTGELFF | TGTGCCAGCAGTTTGACGGGGGCGCGAGATACCGGGGAGCTGTTTTTT
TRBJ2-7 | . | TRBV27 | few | CASSLSVGHSSYEQYF | TGTGCCAGCAGTTTATCCGTAGGACACTCCTCCTACGAGCAGTACTTC
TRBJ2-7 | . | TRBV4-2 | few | CASSLGPAPSYEQYF | TGTGCCAGCAGCCTCGGCCCAGCTCCCTCCTACGAGCAGTACTTC
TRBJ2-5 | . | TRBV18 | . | CASSPNQGGETQYF | TGTGCCAGCTCACCGAATCAGGGCGGAGAGACCCAGTACTTC
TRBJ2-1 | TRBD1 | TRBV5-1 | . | CASRTGGAYNEQFF | TGCGCCAGCAGGACAGGGGGCGCATACAATGAGCAGTTCTTC
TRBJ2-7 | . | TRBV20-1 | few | CSPIPGRPPYEQYF | TGCAGTCCGATCCCGGGACGTCCACCCTACGAGCAGTACTTC
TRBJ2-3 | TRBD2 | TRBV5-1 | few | CASSFGLAGRGGADTQYF | TGCGCCAGCAGCTTCGGACTAGCGGGAAGAGGGGGTGCAGATACGCAGTATTTT